This T cell receptor beta chain is from a study of blood T cells in healthy people across ages. PCR was performed a second time for 7 to 11 cycles using a sample-barcoded 5' primer and a J-beta primer mix. Each cDNA molecule was tagged by a template-switch adaptor with 12 random nucleotides. A single record per CDR3 protein comes from TCRdb applying MiXCR to the 5' RACE reads. The table records about 1.6 million distinct CDR3 sequences, 30% to 35% of them present only once. The CDR3 runs to 14 residues. The ends were cut back, 6 bases at V and 2 bases at J, with 8 bases in the middle. Per germline, CDR1 MNHNY and CDR2 SVGAGI (reference sequence). This clonotype was recorded a few times.

This receptor was identified in a woman in her 30s in good health. The material sequenced was blood. The chain has TRBV6-6 and TRBJ1-6; weak D call: TRBD1 (6 bases). The CDR3 DNA reads as TGTGCCAGCAGCCGACAGGCCTATAATTCACCCCTCCACTTT. This gives the protein CASSRQAYNSPLHF.